This record concerns one TCR beta chain sequence. This specimen comes from a study of OX40 agonist ivuxolimab in advanced cancers. Germline trimming cut 0 bases from V and 7 bases from J; bases unmatched to any gene: 9. CDR1 and CDR2 from the germline V gene are SGDLS and YYNGEE. The CDR3 totals 16 residues. The data were produced by immunoSEQ multiplex PCR, yet TCRdb's version contains in-frame clones alone and is incomplete. The profile shows some 42,000 clones, just over 85% of them singletons. The sequences come from CD4+ or CD8+ T cells sorted from blood, collected in a trial of the OX40 agonist ivuxolimab. The sequence was obtained from an adult with an advanced solid tumor such as melanoma, head and neck, liver or kidney cancer. The chain links TRBV9 to TRBJ2-5, with 10 bases identical to TRBD1. CDR3 sequence reads: CASSVAETGGLGTQYF. DNA of the CDR3: TGTGCCAGCAGCGTAGCTGAGACAGGGGGCTTGGGGACCCAGTACTTC.